The rows below give T cell receptor beta chains drawn from one sample of a study of human T cells and chemical hapten exposure. TCRdb re-called the RACE reads through MiXCR, storing one row per CDR3 protein. Of tens of thousands of distinct CDR3 sequences listed, under 14% are singletons. Specimen: whole blood, collected in connection with sensitization to the hapten diphenylcyclopropenone (DPC). Receptors were obtained from a man aged 18 to 29 with alopecia areata. Some clones in this sample may be carry-over from other donors' samples. The CDR3 runs from the conserved cysteine through the conserved F or W. A D gene is named only where the DNA matches it firmly. Size tells how often a clone was seen (once, few, many) or the class of an expanded clone, and some rows leave it out.

clone size,D gene,J gene,V gene,CDR3 DNA,CDR3 protein
many,-,TRBJ2-3,TRBV7-3,TGTGCCAGCAGCGGCGGGGCTCGCAGCAGCACAGATACGCAGTATTTT,CASSGGARSSTDTQYF
few,-,TRBJ2-2,TRBV25-1,TGTGCCAGCAGTGAAATGGACCGGGCGGACACCGGGGAGCTGTTTTTT,CASSEMDRADTGELFF
-,-,TRBJ1-1,TRBV4-3,TGCGCCAGCAGCCAGGGGACAACGAACACTGAAGCTTTCTTT,CASSQGTTNTEAFF
many,-,TRBJ2-2,TRBV6-5,TGTGCCAGCTCCTTGGGGGGCGACACCGGGGAGCTGTTTTTT,CASSLGGDTGELFF
-,-,TRBJ1-3,TRBV7-2,TGTGCCAGCAGCTCTAGTCGGAGTAGTGGAAACACCATATATTTT,CASSSSRSSGNTIYF
-,-,TRBJ2-1,TRBV28,TGTGCCAGCAATGGCGGAGATGAGCAGTTCTTC,CASNGGDEQFF
-,-,TRBJ2-1,TRBV7-2,TGTGCCAGCAGCTTAGAGGCCAGGAACAATGAGCAGTTCTTC,CASSLEARNNEQFF
many,-,TRBJ2-5,TRBV27,TGTGCCAGCAGTTTAGGGCGGGGGCCAAAGAGTGAGACCCAGTACTTC,CASSLGRGPKSETQYF
-,TRBD1,TRBJ2-1,TRBV7-6,TGTGCCAGCAGCTCGCACAGGGGAGTGAACAATGAGCAGTTCTTC,CASSSHRGVNNEQFF
few,-,TRBJ2-7,TRBV11-2,TGTGCCAGCAGCTCCCATCTTTTCCGCTCCTACGAGCAGTACTTC,CASSSHLFRSYEQYF
-,-,TRBJ2-3,TRBV5-1,TGCGCCAGCAGCTCTCCGGGGACTTCAGATACGCAGTATTTT,CASSSPGTSDTQYF
few,-,TRBJ2-3,TRBV11-2,TGTGCCAGCAGCTTAGATCCCGGACTTGACACAGATACGCAGTATTTT,CASSLDPGLDTDTQYF
-,-,TRBJ1-2,TRBV6-5,TGTGCCAGCACCCCTGGCATCACAGTTTCCTACACCTTC,CASTPGITVSYTF
many,TRBD1,TRBJ2-7,TRBV24-1,TGTGCCACCAGTGCTACGGACAGGGTCTACGAGCAGTACTTC,CATSATDRVYEQYF
-,-,TRBJ1-5,TRBV19,TGTGCCAGTAGTACAGGCAACAATCAGCCCCAGCATTTT,CASSTGNNQPQHF
-,-,TRBJ1-4,TRBV6-5,TGTGCCAGCAGTTACTCGTGGGCGGCAACTAATGAAAAACTGTTTTTT,CASSYSWAATNEKLFF
-,-,TRBJ2-3,TRBV7-9,TGTGCCAGCAGCCCCCCCCTAGCTACAGATACGCAGTATTTT,CASSPPLATDTQYF
-,-,TRBJ2-3,TRBV6-2/TRBV6-3,TGTGCCAGCACCGATGACAGCCGCACAGATACGCAGTATTTT,CASTDDSRTDTQYF
many,-,TRBJ1-5,TRBV28,TGTGCCGCAGCCCCCCCGGCAGGGCTTATTCAGCCCCAGCATTTT,CAAAPPAGLIQPQHF
few,TRBD1,TRBJ1-3,TRBV7-2,TGTGCCAGCAGCCTGGGACAGGACACCTCTGGAAACACCATATATTTT,CASSLGQDTSGNTIYF
few,TRBD1,TRBJ1-5,TRBV20-1,TGCAGTGCCACCCGGGACAGGGAAAATCAGCCCCAGCATTTT,CSATRDRENQPQHF
many,-,TRBJ2-1,TRBV5-1,TGCGCCAGCAGCTTTGCACCAACGAACCTTAGACAGGTTCAAAACAATGAGCAGTTCTTC,CASSFAPTNLRQVQNNEQFF
many,-,TRBJ1-1,TRBV12-3/TRBV12-4,TGTGCCAGCAGTTCCCGGCCGGCGAACACTGAAGCTTTCTTT,CASSSRPANTEAFF
many,-,TRBJ1-3,TRBV3-1,TGTGCCAGCAGCCAGGGACGGATCTCTGGAAACACCATATATTTT,CASSQGRISGNTIYF
-,-,TRBJ1-4,TRBV10-3,TGTGCCATCAGTGGAGGCAGTCCTAATGAAAAACTGTTTTTT,CAISGGSPNEKLFF
many,-,TRBJ2-5,TRBV29-1,TGCAGCGTCTTCAGGGGAGAAAGGGAGACCCAGTACTTC,CSVFRGERETQYF
many,-,TRBJ1-2,TRBV27,TGTGCCAGCAGTTTCGCCCGCTGGGACATTTATGGCTACACCTTC,CASSFARWDIYGYTF
many,TRBD2,TRBJ2-1,TRBV18,TGTGCCAGCTCAGGCCCGGGACTAGTAGGCAATGAGCAGTTCTTC,CASSGPGLVGNEQFF
-,-,TRBJ1-3,TRBV28,TGTGCCAGCAGTTCCTTACAGAACTCTGGAAACACCATATATTTT,CASSSLQNSGNTIYF
-,TRBD1,TRBJ2-1,TRBV3-1,TGTGCCAGCAGCCAAGGATTTGCGGGACAGGGAATAAATAATGAGCAGTTCTTC,CASSQGFAGQGINNEQFF